This TCR beta chain appears in the sequencing data of a study of T cells in Graves' hyperthyroidism and ophthalmopathy. In this sample, this clonotype turned up many times. Germline V gene sequence: CDR1 ENHRY, CDR2 SYGVKD. CDR3 size: 13 residues. V was shortened by 6 bases and J by 4 bases, with 9 bases between the two germline ends. Amplified TCR beta CDR3 regions came from RNA transcripts. HTBI primers were the set used in a first-round RT-PCR of the TCR CDR3. From the multiplex PCR reads, TCRdb called clonotypes with MiXCR, one entry per CDR3 protein. The table records hundreds of thousands of distinct CDR3 sequences, about half of them present only once.

The source is a woman aged 18-29 years with Graves' hyperthyroidism. The sequenced material came from peripheral blood or thyroid tissue (not recorded which). V gene TRBV10-3 combines with J gene TRBJ2-2; D is possibly TRBD2 (6 bases). CDR3 sequence reads: CAIRPEGTGELFF. The CDR3 bases are TGTGCCATCAGGCCGGAGGGCACCGGGGAGCTGTTTTTT.